The 19 T cell receptor beta chains in this list originate from one sample, sequenced in a study of shared clonotypes between healthy human individuals. Sequencing used immunoSEQ multiplex PCR; TCRdb keeps in-frame clones, though not all of them. The sample yields about 1.5 million clones, over 95% seen once. Sequencing was performed on naive CD4+ T cells sorted from blood. Subset denoted: CD45RA+ positively selected. The source is a man younger than 45 in good health.

V gene TRBV2 combines with J gene TRBJ2-7; TRBD1 might be the D (6 bases). Germline CDR1 and CDR2: SNHLY and FYNNEI. V dropped 4 bases and J dropped 2 bases, with 12 bases sitting between them. CDR3 length equals 14 residues. CDR3 protein: CASSVTGSTYEQYF. Written as DNA, the CDR3 is TGTGCCAGCAGTGTTACAGGGTCAACCTACGAGCAGTACTTC.

The V and J genes are TRBV5-1 and TRBJ2-1; TRBD1 is a possible D gene (5 bases). Germline V gene data show CDR1 as SGHRS and CDR2 as YFSETQ. Trimming cost V 4 bases and J 7 bases, with 15 bases left between them. This CDR3 is built from 14 residues. The CDR3 coding sequence is TGCGCCAGCAGCCTAGGGGCGTCCAGGAATGAGCAGTTCTTC. This codes for CASSLGASRNEQFF.

The chain has TRBV28 and TRBJ2-5; 8 bases map to TRBD1. Germline trimming cut 3 bases from V and 5 bases from J; bases unmatched to any gene: 11. The CDR3 totals 16 residues. CDR1 and CDR2 (germline): MDHEN, SYDVKM. CDR3 residues: CASSFSGTGPRETQYF. CDR3 DNA sequence: TGTGCCAGCAGTTTTTCCGGGACAGGACCTCGGGAGACCCAGTACTTC. Supplemented by reference TRBV28 and TRBJ2-5, the full variable domain reads DVKVTQSSRYLVKRTGEKVFLECVQDMDHENMFWYRQDPGLGLRLIYFSYDVKMKEKGDIPEGYSVSREKKERFSLILESASTNQTSMYLCASSFSGTGPRETQYFGPGTRLLVL.

Of note for this clone: Other DNA sequences in this sample translate to the same CDR3. The J gene is TRBJ2-6, the V gene TRBV5-1; D is unresolved. Trimming cost V 2 bases and J 0 bases, with 6 bases left between them. In germline, CDR1 is SGHRS, CDR2 YFSETQ. The CDR3 contains 15 residues. CDR3 sequence (DNA): TGCGCCAGCAGCTTACTTAGCTCTGGGGCCAACGTCCTGACTTTC. The encoded protein is CASSLLSSGANVLTF.

The chain links TRBV11-2 to TRBJ2-3, with unresolved D. Trimming left V 2 bases short and J 2 bases short, with 14 bases between. Germline V gene data show CDR1 as SGHAT and CDR2 as FQNNGV. This CDR3 region has 16 residues. Written as DNA, the CDR3 is TGTGCCAGCAGCTTAAATAGCTTTCTTCCCACAGATACGCAGTATTTT. This codes for CASSLNSFLPTDTQYF.

The J gene is TRBJ2-3, the V gene TRBV18; unclear D gene. Per germline, CDR1 KGHSH and CDR2 LQKENI. V lost 0 bases and J 2 bases, leaving 12 bases between the germline ends. The CDR3 loop spans 16 amino acids. The CDR3 here is CASSPPSGSVTDTQYF. The CDR3 nucleotides are TGTGCCAGCTCACCACCGTCGGGCTCAGTCACAGATACGCAGTATTTT.

The chain carries TRBV29-1 and TRBJ2-5; D gene unclear. Germline V gene data show CDR1 as SQVTM and CDR2 as ANQGSEA. V was clipped by 3 bases and J by 1 base, with 6 bases between them. This CDR3 region has 12 residues. CDR3 in amino acids: CSVERTQETQYF. The DNA of the CDR3 is TGCAGCGTTGAGCGGACCCAAGAGACCCAGTACTTC.

The table lists this clone with a few counts. The gene calls are TRBV9 and TRBJ2-3, with unresolved D. This CDR3 spans 15 amino acids. Germline V gene lookup returns CDR1 SGDLS and CDR2 YYNGEE. Trimming cost V 0 bases and J 1 base, with 9 bases left between them. CDR3 sequence: CASSVEMVGTDTQYF. Here the CDR3 DNA reads TGTGCCAGCAGCGTAGAAATGGTAGGCACAGATACGCAGTATTTT.

On this clone: Additional DNA sequences in this sample encode the identical CDR3. The chain is built from TRBV6-4 and TRBJ2-1; TRBD2 matches at 9 bases. V gave up 0 bases and J gave up 1 base; unmatched junction bases: 1. CDR1 is MRHNA, CDR2 SNTAGT, per germline. The CDR3 spans 16 residues. The DNA for the CDR3 is TGTGCCAGCAGTGACTCGACTAGCGGTTCCTACAATGAGCAGTTCTTC. Translation: CASSDSTSGSYNEQFF.

This chain connects TRBV5-1 to TRBJ2-7; D is perhaps TRBD2 (5 bases). The CDR3 runs to 14 residues. Germline V CDR1 and CDR2: SGHRS, YFSETQ. V lost 0 bases to trimming and J lost 5 bases, with 12 bases between them. The CDR3 is CASSLGGSRNEQYF. The DNA for the CDR3 is TGCGCCAGCAGCTTGGGTGGGAGTAGGAACGAGCAGTACTTC.

The gene calls are TRBV5-5 and TRBJ2-3; weak D call: TRBD2 (6 bases). Germline V gene sequence: CDR1 SGHKS, CDR2 YYEKEE (reference sequence). The CDR3 extends over 12 amino acids. Trimming removed 5 bases at V and 5 bases at J, with 9 bases between. CDR3 DNA: TGTGCCAGCAGTCCAGCGGGAGATACGCAGTATTTT. Translated, it gives CASSPAGDTQYF.

V gene TRBV6-1 combines with J gene TRBJ2-1, with 10 positions matching TRBD2. The V gene end was trimmed by 2 bases and the J gene end by 0 bases; junction bases not matched to a gene: 7. Per the germline V gene, CDR1 is MNHNS and CDR2 is SASEGT. The CDR3 covers 18 residues. The DNA for the CDR3 is TGTGCCAGCAGTGAACTAGCGGGAGTGCTGAACTCCTACAATGAGCAGTTCTTC. Its protein product is CASSELAGVLNSYNEQFF.

The V call is TRBV7-2, the J call TRBJ2-2; possible D gene TRBD2, 6 bases. Between the trimmed V and J ends, which lost 4 bases and 6 bases, there was a span of 21 bases. The V gene's germline CDR1 is SGHTA and CDR2 FQGNSA. This CDR3 contains 17 residues. The CDR3 sequence: CASSSTLGPAGAGELFF. CDR3 nucleotide sequence: TGTGCCAGCAGCTCGACGTTAGGCCCAGCGGGCGCCGGGGAGCTGTTTTTT. Variable domain in full (rest from reference TRBV7-2 and TRBJ2-2): GAGVSQSPSNKVTEKGKDVELRCDPISGHTALYWYRQSLGQGLEFLIYFQGNSAPDKSGLPSDRFSAERTGGSVSTLTIQRTQQEDSAVYLCASSSTLGPAGAGELFFGEGSRLTVL.

The V and J genes are TRBV6-5 and TRBJ1-2; no clear D. V shed 6 bases and J shed 3 bases, with 17 bases lying between them. The germline CDR1 and CDR2 sequences are MNHEY and SVGAGI. The CDR3 length is 15 residues. CDR3 DNA sequence: TGTGCCAGCAGACCAACAATAGGCTCCGACTATGGCTACACCTTC. The encoded protein is CASRPTIGSDYGYTF.

V gene TRBV23-1 combines with J gene TRBJ1-3; the D is unclear. TRBV23-1 is assigned to the ORF class and has an uncertain function. The CDR3 loop spans 15 amino acids. V was cut by 6 bases and J by 1 base, with 13 bases left in between. The CDR3 loop is CASSYAFSSGNTIYF. The DNA for the CDR3 is TGCGCCAGCAGCTACGCTTTTTCGTCTGGAAACACCATATATTTT.

As concerns this clone: At one end the junction does not follow the germline gene, possibly because of a read error. This sample also contains other DNA sequences that code for the same CDR3. J is TRBJ2-7 and V is TRBV15, with 12 bases aligning to TRBD2. The CDR3 is 15 amino acids. CDR1 and CDR2 from the germline V gene are LNHNV and YYDKDF (reference sequence). DNA for the CDR3: TGTGCCACCAGCACCGGACTAGCGGGATACTACGAGCAATACTTC. This codes for CATSTGLAGYYEQYF. Variable domain in full (rest from reference TRBV15 and TRBJ2-7): DAMVIQNPRYQVTQFGKPVTLSCSQTLNHNVMYWYQQKSSQAPKLLFHYYDKDFNNEADTPDNFQSRRPNTSFCFLDIRSPGLGDTAMYLCATSTGLAGYYEQYFGPGTRLTVT.

V and J are TRBV7-6 and TRBJ2-7; the D gene is possibly TRBD1 (6 bases). Germline assignment: CDR1 SGHVS and CDR2 FNYEAQ. The CDR3 has 13 residues. V was trimmed by 8 bases and J by 2 bases, leaving 13 bases between them. The DNA for the CDR3 is TGTGCCAGCGCGGCAGGGGTGACCTACGAGCAGTACTTC. Its protein product is CASAAGVTYEQYF.

The chain employs TRBV6-5 and TRBJ1-1; 10 bases align to TRBD1. Germline loops: CDR1 MNHEY, CDR2 SVGAGI. The junction had 8 bases not matched to a gene; V was cut back by 8 bases and J by 5 bases. The CDR3 length is 14 residues. The CDR3 DNA sequence: TGTGCCAGCGTGAGGGACAGGGGTATTACTGAAGCTTTCTTT. Translating it yields CASVRDRGITEAFF.

This chain uses TRBV2 with TRBJ2-5; D call uncertain. CDR1 and CDR2 (germline): SNHLY, FYNNEI. The CDR3 sequence is 13 residues long. The germline V and J ends were trimmed by 7 bases and 7 bases, with 16 bases remaining between them. CDR3 protein: CASTFVDGGTQYF. The CDR3 DNA is TGTGCCAGCACGTTCGTCGACGGCGGGACCCAGTACTTC.